This T cell receptor (beta chain) was observed in a study of cytomegalovirus exposure and HLA in healthy donors. About this clone itself: The antigen is unknown.

Whole-study results and caveats: Accurate HLA-A and HLA-B prediction from TCR beta sequences was reported for most subjects. The study carried out a later analysis of TCR beta sequences. It associated approximately 16,000 of them with specific HLA alleles at a false discovery rate of 0.05.

Primers for the PCR totalled 60 Vbeta and 13 Jbeta. Measured with immunoSEQ multiplex PCR; TCRdb has only the in-frame clones, and not every one. The repertoire includes fewer than 200,000 clones, approximately 85% of them detected once, and about 10% sits in the top ten. The sample comprised PBMCs. This clonotype was obtained from a man aged 50 to 59 in good health and CMV-seropositive.

CDR3 in DNA: TGTGCCACGGCGGGGGGGAACGTCCACGAGCAGTACTTC. Its protein is CATAGGNVHEQYF. This chain connects TRBV27 to TRBJ2-7; TRBD2 matches 9 bases. The CDR3 runs to 13 residues. Germline CDR1 reads MNHEY; CDR2 reads SMNVEV (reference sequence). V shed 10 bases and J 5 bases; nucleotides not matched to a gene: 9.